This entry concerns a single T cell receptor (beta chain). No antigen is known for it. The data stem from a study of post-analysis software for immune sequencing data. Study observations and caveats: Five or six TRBV segments were more frequent in patients than controls; TRBV5-6, TRBV5-1 and TRBV20-1 belonged to this group.

Libraries were made from TCR beta cDNA, and they carried unique molecular identifiers. TCRdb processed the PCR reads anew with MiXCR; each CDR3 protein has one entry. The data contain approximately 730,000 distinct CDR3 sequences, 46% of them seen just once; the ten biggest clones take up 4.9%. The germline CDR1 and CDR2 sequences are MGHRA and YSYEKL. CDR3 size: 15 residues. V dropped 1 base and J dropped 5 bases, with 12 bases sitting between them. The chain recombines TRBV4-1 with TRBJ2-1; D might be TRBD1 or TRBD2, each matching 5 bases. Specimen: blood. This receptor was identified in a girl aged 10 to 17 with multiple sclerosis. CDR3 region: CASSQVWDPDNEQFF. CDR3 sequence (DNA): TGCGCCAGCAGCCAAGTCTGGGACCCAGACAATGAGCAGTTCTTC.